The 5 T cell receptor beta chains in this list originate from one sample, sequenced in a study of response to subunit inactivated influenza vaccine. A single record per CDR3 protein comes from TCRdb applying MiXCR to the RT-PCR reads. The top ten hold 2.5% to 3% of the sample, which has just under 550,000 distinct CDR3 sequences, under 30% seen once. The same sample was also used in a study of T cells expressing NK-cell markers. That report notes: 5'RACE template switching with UMIs generated TCR beta cDNA.

The sequencing used CD4+ T cells sorted from PBMCs, collected approximately 13 days after vaccination. These receptors all come from a man aged 45 to 65 who received an inactivated influenza vaccine.

This rearrangement joins TRBV6-2 or TRBV6-3 to TRBJ2-5; perhaps TRBD1 as D (6 bases). CDR1 and CDR2 from the germline V gene are MNHEY and SVGEGT. The CDR3 runs 14 residues. Trimming left V 6 bases short and J 5 bases short, with 16 bases between. The CDR3 loop is CASRGEPRGETQYF. Here the CDR3 DNA reads TGTGCCAGCAGAGGAGAGCCTAGGGGGGAGACCCAGTACTTC.

There are a few counts of this clonotype. The genes are TRBV7-2 and TRBJ2-7, with TRBD2 identical over 8 bases. The CDR3 is 15 amino acids. The germline CDR1 and CDR2 sequences are SGHTA and FQGNSA. V lost 5 bases to trimming and J lost 4 bases; unmatched junction nucleotides: 10. CDR3 sequence: CASSVTGGNRYEQYF. The CDR3 DNA is TGTGCCAGCAGCGTGACGGGGGGGAATAGATACGAGCAGTACTTC.

V and J are TRBV4-1 and TRBJ1-2; TRBD1 might be the D (6 bases). The CDR3 sequence is 14 residues long. The germline gives CDR1 MGHRA, CDR2 YSYEKL. The V gene lost 0 bases and the J gene lost 6 bases, with 11 bases spanning the gap. CDR3 in DNA: TGCGCCAGCAGCCAAGACCCGGCAGGGGATGGCTACACCTTC. This translates into CASSQDPAGDGYTF.

The rearrangement joins TRBV29-1 to TRBJ2-4; no clear D gene. Germline CDR1 reads SQVTM; CDR2 reads ANQGSEA. Trimming cost V 0 bases and J 1 base, with 7 bases left between them. The length of the CDR3 is 14 residues. CDR3 DNA sequence: TGCAGCGTTGAAGATATGGGGGCCAAAAACATTCAGTACTTC. Protein: CSVEDMGAKNIQYF.

This clonotype was observed a handful of times. The J gene is TRBJ2-1, the V gene TRBV6-2 or TRBV6-3; 12 positions match TRBD2. V gave up 7 bases and J gave up 0 bases; unmatched junction bases: 10. In germline, CDR1 is MNHEY, CDR2 SVGEGT. The CDR3 loop spans 18 amino acids. In DNA, the CDR3 is TGTGCCAGCACTCTGACTAGCGGGAGAGGTAGCTCCTACAATGAGCAGTTCTTC. Protein product: CASTLTSGRGSSYNEQFF.